Listed here are 21 T cell receptor beta chains from one sample, sequenced in a study of breast tumors, draining lymph nodes, adjacent tissues. TCRdb analysed the multiplex PCR reads with MiXCR anew, one entry per CDR3 protein. The sample holds roughly 14,000 distinct CDR3 sequences, around 47% seen once. Sequencing was done on a sample of tumor-adjacent breast tissue. These receptors all come from a female donor with breast cancer. Some clones in this sample may be carry-over from other donors' samples.

This clonotype was seen ten or more times. The chain carries TRBV27 and TRBJ2-5, with 8 bases fitting TRBD1. CDR1 is MNHEY, CDR2 SMNVEV, per germline (reference sequence). The CDR3 extends over 14 amino acids. Trimming cost V 9 bases and J 5 bases; bases outside gene matches: 11. CDR3 coding DNA: TGTGCCAGTGGGGCAGGACAGGGTTTGGAGACCCAGTACTTC. Its translation is CASGAGQGLETQYF.

This chain uses TRBV12-3 or TRBV12-4 with TRBJ1-3, with TRBD1 identical over 10 bases. CDR3 length: 17 residues. The junction had 13 bases not matched to a gene; V was cut back by 3 bases and J by 8 bases. The CDR3 bases are TGTGCCAGCAGTTTTCGCGGGACAGGGGATGATGGCTACACCATATATTTT. Protein product: CASSFRGTGDDGYTIYF.

This clonotype was observed a single time. The V call is TRBV9, the J call TRBJ2-3; 7 nucleotides match TRBD2. Trimming cost V 0 bases and J 2 bases; bases outside gene matches: 6. The CDR3 spans 16 residues. CDR1 is SGDLS, CDR2 YYNGEE, per germline. The CDR3 spells CASSVEVGGFTDTQYF. DNA of the CDR3: TGTGCCAGCAGCGTAGAAGTCGGGGGGTTCACAGATACGCAGTATTTT.

This clonotype showed up many times. Just one base apart from a much larger clone, this may be a read error. The CDR3 loop reads CSARDREGVPEQYF. The DNA of the CDR3 is TGCAGTGCTAGAGACCGCGAGGGCGTCCCCGAGCAGTACTTC. The chain employs TRBV20-1 and TRBJ2-7, with TRBD2 as a possible D gene (5 bases). Germline lookup yields CDR1 DFQATT and CDR2 SNEGSKA (reference sequence). V lost 0 bases and J lost 6, with 15 bases in between. CDR3 length equals 14 residues.

This clonotype was seen many times. J is TRBJ1-5 and V is TRBV11-2; D is possibly TRBD1 (6 bases). V was trimmed by 5 bases and J by 3 bases, leaving 11 bases between them. The CDR3 consists of 14 residues. CDR1 and CDR2 from the germline V gene are SGHAT and FQNNGV. CDR3 DNA sequence: TGTGCCAGCAGCCCAGGACAGTTCAATCAGCCCCAGCATTTT. Translated: CASSPGQFNQPQHF.

This chain uses TRBV11-2 with TRBJ2-7; D unresolved. The CDR3 sequence is 16 residues long. V shed 4 bases and J shed 4 bases, with 20 bases lying between them. CDR1 is SGHAT and CDR2 is FQNNGV in the germline V gene. CDR3 loop: CASSSAPPAPPYEQYV. The CDR3 DNA follows: TGTGCCAGCAGCTCCGCCCCTCCCGCACCCCCTTACGAGCAGTACGTC.

V usage is TRBV6-4 and J usage is TRBJ1-5, with 7 positions matching TRBD1. Losses at the gene ends were 3 bases for V and 3 bases for J; bases not matched to a gene: 8. CDR1 MRHNA and CDR2 SNTAGT come from the germline V gene. The CDR3 contains 16 residues. In DNA, the CDR3 is TGTGCCAGCAGTGAGAATAGCGGGACAGTCAATCAGCCCCAGCATTTT. It translates to CASSENSGTVNQPQHF.

This clonotype showed up many times. The J gene is TRBJ1-5, the V gene TRBV10-3; tentatively, D is TRBD1 (5 bases). Trimming removed 0 bases at V and 6 bases at J, with 6 bases between. The CDR3 spans 13 residues. CDR1 ENHRY and CDR2 SYGVKD come from the germline V gene. The CDR3 DNA reads TGTGCCATCAGTGAGTCCGGGGGTCAGCCCCAGCATTTT. Translation: CAISESGGQPQHF.

In this sample, this clonotype turned up many times. The rearrangement uses TRBV7-2 and TRBJ2-5; 9 nucleotides line up with TRBD1. This CDR3 is built from 18 residues. Germline V gene sequence: CDR1 SGHTA, CDR2 FQGNSA. V was clipped by 0 bases and J by 0 bases; unmatched bases: 8. In DNA, the CDR3 is TGTGCCAGCAGCTTAGCGACAGGGGGTAGGGGGTACCAAGAGACCCAGTACTTC. Protein sequence: CASSLATGGRGYQETQYF.

This clonotype was recorded many times. The chain employs TRBV25-1 and TRBJ2-1, with no clear D. CDR1 MGHDK and CDR2 SYGVNS come from the germline V gene. The CDR3 contains 12 residues. Trimming took off 5 bases at V and 4 bases at J, with 6 bases between the two ends. The CDR3 region is CASSRSYNEQFF. The CDR3 DNA reads as TGTGCCAGCAGTCGCTCATACAATGAGCAGTTCTTC.

This clonotype came up many times. V and J are TRBV7-2 and TRBJ2-3; 12 bases map to TRBD2. The germline gives CDR1 SGHTA, CDR2 FQGNSA. This CDR3 has 18 amino acids. With V trimmed by 1 base and J by 4 bases, 9 bases remained unmatched. CDR3 protein: CASSLEGSGLAGADTQYF. The CDR3 region has the DNA TGTGCCAGCAGCTTAGAAGGATCGGGACTAGCGGGTGCAGATACGCAGTATTTT.

The chain links TRBV9 to TRBJ2-5; the D is unclear. CDR3 length equals 14 residues. Trimming took 4 bases from V and 3 from J, leaving 13 bases between them. In germline, CDR1 is SGDLS, CDR2 YYNGEE. CDR3: CASSRGNTKETQYF. CDR3 DNA sequence: TGTGCCAGCAGCCGCGGTAATACGAAAGAGACCCAGTACTTC.

In its sample, this clonotype ranks as medium-sized. The chain carries TRBV4-3 and TRBJ1-2, with a tentative D call TRBD1 (5 bases). The CDR3 spans 13 residues. V lost 1 base to trimming and J lost 6 bases, with 9 bases between them. Germline CDR1 is LGHNA and CDR2 is YSLEER. CDR3 region: CASSQVGGNGYTF. The CDR3 DNA reads as TGCGCCAGCAGCCAAGTGGGGGGGAATGGCTACACCTTC.

CDR3: CSATSLTGAVTDTQYF. The CDR3 nucleotides read TGCAGTGCTACCTCTTTAACGGGGGCGGTCACAGATACGCAGTATTTT. The chain uses TRBV20-1 and TRBJ2-3; D possibly uses TRBD1 or TRBD2 (6 bases each). Between the trimmed V and J ends, which lost 4 bases and 2 bases, there was a span of 19 bases. The CDR3 sequence is 16 residues long. The germline gives CDR1 DFQATT, CDR2 SNEGSKA (reference sequence).

V usage is TRBV20-1 and J usage is TRBJ2-7; D not resolved. The CDR3 is made up of 12 amino acids. V was trimmed by 3 bases and J by 0 bases, leaving 6 bases between them. The V gene's germline CDR1 is DFQATT and CDR2 SNEGSKA (reference sequence). The DNA for the CDR3 is TGCAGTGCTAGGGGATTCTCCTACGAGCAGTACTTC. This sequence encodes CSARGFSYEQYF.

The gene calls are TRBV11-2 and TRBJ2-7, with D possibly TRBD1 on 6 matching bases. CDR3 length equals 15 residues. The ends were cut back, 4 bases at V and 7 bases at J, with 20 bases in the middle. Germline assignment: CDR1 SGHAT and CDR2 FQNNGV. The CDR3 coding sequence is TGTGCCAGCAGCTCGGCTCAGGGGACCCTCTGGGAGCAGTACGTC. It codes for CASSSAQGTLWEQYV.

The chain links TRBV28 to TRBJ1-3; D is uncertain. Per the germline V gene, CDR1 is MDHEN and CDR2 is SYDVKM. Trimming pared 4 bases from V and 0 bases from J, leaving 10 bases between. The CDR3 has 15 amino acids. In nucleotides, the CDR3 is TGTGCCAGCAGTTCCCGACAAATCTCTGGAAACACCATATATTTT. Protein product: CASSSRQISGNTIYF.

As regards this clonotype: The conserved phenylalanine or tryptophan normally closing the CDR3 is absent here, so this likely arose from a read error. The DNA is omitted, as the CDR3 cannot be located on it reliably, and the CDR3 follows TCRdb's listing. This sequence joins TRBV11-2 and TRBJ2-5; whether TRBD1, the table's D call, matches the DNA was not checked. With termini counted, the CDR3 has 20 amino acids. Per the germline V gene, CDR1 is SGHAT and CDR2 is FQNNGV. The CDR3 here is CASSLPRGGEQGNYGYTFGS.

This clonotype was seen only once. The rearrangement joins TRBV9 to TRBJ2-1; D is possibly TRBD2 (6 bases). This CDR3 has 15 residues. Deletions cut 2 bases from V and 3 bases from J, with 12 bases between. Per the germline V gene, CDR1 is SGDLS and CDR2 is YYNGEE. CDR3 DNA: TGTGCCAGCAGCGTTAGCGGAATAGACTACAATGAGCAGTTCTTC. This codes for CASSVSGIDYNEQFF. The full variable domain, rest sourced from reference TRBV9 and TRBJ2-1, is DSGVTQTPKHLITATGQRVTLRCSPRSGDLSVYWYQQSLDQGLQFLIQYYNGEERAKGNILERFSAQQFPDLHSELNLSSLELGDSALYFCASSVSGIDYNEQFFGPGTRLTVL.

This clonotype was observed many times. The chain employs TRBV20-1 and TRBJ1-3, with D tentatively TRBD1 (5 bases). The CDR3 has 15 residues. The germline V gene has CDR1 DFQATT and CDR2 SNEGSKA (reference sequence). V was clipped by 2 bases and J by 3 bases, with 14 bases between them. CDR3 sequence reads: CSARPFLRGGNTIYF. CDR3 nucleotide sequence: TGCAGTGCTAGACCCTTTTTAAGGGGTGGAAACACCATATATTTT.

Notes on this clonotype: This CDR3 is missing its conserved last phenylalanine or tryptophan, likely due to a read error. The J gene is TRBJ1-6, the V gene TRBV7-7; the D gene is possibly TRBD1 (6 bases). The CDR3 totals 14 residues. Germline V gene data show CDR1 as SSHAT and CDR2 as FNYEAQ (reference sequence). In nucleotides, the CDR3 is TGTGCTAGCAGCAGGGGACGGTATAATTCACCCCTCCACCTT. It codes for CASSRGRYNSPLHL.